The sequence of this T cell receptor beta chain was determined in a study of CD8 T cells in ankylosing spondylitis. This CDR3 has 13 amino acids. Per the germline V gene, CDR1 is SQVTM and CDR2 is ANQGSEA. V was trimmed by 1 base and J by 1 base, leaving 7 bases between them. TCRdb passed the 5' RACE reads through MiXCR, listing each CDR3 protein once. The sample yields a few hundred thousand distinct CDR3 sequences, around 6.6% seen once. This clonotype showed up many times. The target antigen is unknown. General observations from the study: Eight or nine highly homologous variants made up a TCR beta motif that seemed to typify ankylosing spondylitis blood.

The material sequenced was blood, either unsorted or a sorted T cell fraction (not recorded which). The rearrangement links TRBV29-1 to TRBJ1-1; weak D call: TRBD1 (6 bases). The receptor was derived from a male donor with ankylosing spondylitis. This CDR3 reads CSVEGGPNTEAFF. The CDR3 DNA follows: TGCAGCGTTGAAGGGGGGCCGAACACTGAAGCTTTCTTT.